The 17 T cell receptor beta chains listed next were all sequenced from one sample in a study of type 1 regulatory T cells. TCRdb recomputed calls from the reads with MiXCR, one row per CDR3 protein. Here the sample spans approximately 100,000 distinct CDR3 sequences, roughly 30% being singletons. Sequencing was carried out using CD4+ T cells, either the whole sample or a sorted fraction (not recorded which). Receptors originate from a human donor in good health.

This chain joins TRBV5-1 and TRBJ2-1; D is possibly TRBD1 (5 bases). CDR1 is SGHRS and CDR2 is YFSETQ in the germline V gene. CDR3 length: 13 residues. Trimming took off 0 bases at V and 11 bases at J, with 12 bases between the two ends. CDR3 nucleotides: TGCGCCAGCAGCTTGGATGCAGGGTCTCAGCAGTTCTTC. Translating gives CASSLDAGSQQFF.

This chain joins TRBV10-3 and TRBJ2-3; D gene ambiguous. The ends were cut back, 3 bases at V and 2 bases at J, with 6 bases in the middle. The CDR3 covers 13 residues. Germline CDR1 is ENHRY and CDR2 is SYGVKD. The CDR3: CAISDHITDTQYF. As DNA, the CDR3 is TGTGCCATCAGTGACCATATCACAGATACGCAGTATTTT.

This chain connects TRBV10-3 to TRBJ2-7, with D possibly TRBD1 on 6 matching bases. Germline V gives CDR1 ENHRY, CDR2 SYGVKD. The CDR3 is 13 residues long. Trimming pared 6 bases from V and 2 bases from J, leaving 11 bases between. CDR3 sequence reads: CAISTQGTYEQYF. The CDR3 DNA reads TGTGCCATCAGCACGCAGGGGACCTACGAGCAGTACTTC.

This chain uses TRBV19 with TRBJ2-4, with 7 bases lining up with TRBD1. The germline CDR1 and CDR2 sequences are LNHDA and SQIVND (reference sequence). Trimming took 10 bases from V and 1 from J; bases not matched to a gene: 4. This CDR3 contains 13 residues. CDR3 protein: CATTQGAKNIQYF. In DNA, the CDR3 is TGTGCCACCACACAGGGGGCCAAAAACATTCAGTACTTC.

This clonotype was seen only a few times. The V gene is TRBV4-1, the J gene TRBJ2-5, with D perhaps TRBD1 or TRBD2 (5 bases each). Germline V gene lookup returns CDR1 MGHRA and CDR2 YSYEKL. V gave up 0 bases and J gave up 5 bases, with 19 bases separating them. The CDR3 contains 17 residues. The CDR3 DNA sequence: TGCGCCAGCAGCCAAGATATTCCAGGGACGGTCGGGGAGACCCAGTACTTC. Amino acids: CASSQDIPGTVGETQYF.

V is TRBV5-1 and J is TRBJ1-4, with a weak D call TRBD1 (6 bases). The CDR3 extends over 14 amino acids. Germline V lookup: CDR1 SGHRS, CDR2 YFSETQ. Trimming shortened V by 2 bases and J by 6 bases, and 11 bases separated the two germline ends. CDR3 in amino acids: CASSFAGAYEKLFF. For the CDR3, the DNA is TGCGCCAGCAGCTTTGCGGGGGCGTATGAAAAACTGTTTTTT.

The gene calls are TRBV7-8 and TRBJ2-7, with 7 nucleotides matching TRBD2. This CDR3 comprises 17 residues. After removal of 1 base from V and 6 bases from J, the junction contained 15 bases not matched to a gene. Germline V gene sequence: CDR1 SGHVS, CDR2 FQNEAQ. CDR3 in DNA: TGTGCCAGCAGCTTAGTAGTACGAAAGGGACTACCGGGCGAGCAGTACTTC. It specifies CASSLVVRKGLPGEQYF.

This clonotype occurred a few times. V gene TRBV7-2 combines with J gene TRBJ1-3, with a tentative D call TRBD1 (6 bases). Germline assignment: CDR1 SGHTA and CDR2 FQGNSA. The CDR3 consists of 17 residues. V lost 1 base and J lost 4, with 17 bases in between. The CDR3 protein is CASSLGRGLSEGNTIYF. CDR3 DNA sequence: TGTGCCAGCAGCTTAGGCAGGGGTCTCTCTGAGGGAAACACCATATATTTT.

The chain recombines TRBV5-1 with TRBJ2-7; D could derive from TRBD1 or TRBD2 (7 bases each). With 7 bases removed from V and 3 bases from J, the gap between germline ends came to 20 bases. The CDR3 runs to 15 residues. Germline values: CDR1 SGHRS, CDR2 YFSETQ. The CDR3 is CASFGGDSLDYEQYF. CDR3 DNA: TGCGCCAGCTTTGGGGGGGACAGCCTAGACTACGAGCAGTACTTC.

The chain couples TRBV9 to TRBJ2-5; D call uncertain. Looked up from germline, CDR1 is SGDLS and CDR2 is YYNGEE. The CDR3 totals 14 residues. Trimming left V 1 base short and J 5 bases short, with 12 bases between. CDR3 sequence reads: CASSVRVSGETQYF. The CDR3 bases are TGTGCCAGCAGCGTAAGGGTCAGTGGGGAGACCCAGTACTTC. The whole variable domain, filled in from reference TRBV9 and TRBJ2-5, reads DSGVTQTPKHLITATGQRVTLRCSPRSGDLSVYWYQQSLDQGLQFLIQYYNGEERAKGNILERFSAQQFPDLHSELNLSSLELGDSALYFCASSVRVSGETQYFGPGTRLLVL.

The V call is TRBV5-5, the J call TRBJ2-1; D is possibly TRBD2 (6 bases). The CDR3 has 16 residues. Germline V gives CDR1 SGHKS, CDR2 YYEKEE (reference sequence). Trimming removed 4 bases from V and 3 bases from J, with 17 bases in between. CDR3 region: CASSAHTGTYYNEQFF. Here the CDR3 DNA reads TGTGCCAGCAGCGCACACACCGGGACTTACTACAATGAGCAGTTCTTC.

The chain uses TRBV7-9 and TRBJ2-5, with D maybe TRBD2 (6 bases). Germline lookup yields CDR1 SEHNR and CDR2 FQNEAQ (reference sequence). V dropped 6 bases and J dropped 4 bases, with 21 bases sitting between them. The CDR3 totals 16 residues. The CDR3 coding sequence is TGTGCCAGCAGTCTAGGGCGGGAAAGGGAGCGAGAGACCCAGTACTTC. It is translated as CASSLGRERERETQYF.

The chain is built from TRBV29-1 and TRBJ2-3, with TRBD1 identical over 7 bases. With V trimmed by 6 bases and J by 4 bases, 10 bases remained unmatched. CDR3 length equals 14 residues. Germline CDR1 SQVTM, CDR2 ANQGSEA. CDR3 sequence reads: CSVGRQGDADTQYF. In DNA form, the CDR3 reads TGCAGCGTCGGCAGACAGGGAGATGCAGATACGCAGTATTTT.

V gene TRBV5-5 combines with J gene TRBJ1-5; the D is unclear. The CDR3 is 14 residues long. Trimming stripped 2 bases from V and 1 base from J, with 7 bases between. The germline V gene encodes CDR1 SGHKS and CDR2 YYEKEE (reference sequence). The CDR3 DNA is TGTGCCAGCAGCTTCTACGAAAGCAATCAGCCCCAGCATTTT. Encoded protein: CASSFYESNQPQHF.

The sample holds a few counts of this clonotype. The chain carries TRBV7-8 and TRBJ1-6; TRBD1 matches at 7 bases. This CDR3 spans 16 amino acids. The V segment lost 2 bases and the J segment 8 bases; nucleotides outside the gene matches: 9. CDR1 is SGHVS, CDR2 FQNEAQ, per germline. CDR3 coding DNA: TGTGCCAGCAGCTTAAATTCAGGACAGGCGGATTCACCCCTCCACTTT. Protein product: CASSLNSGQADSPLHF. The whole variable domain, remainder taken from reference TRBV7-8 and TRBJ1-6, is GAGVSQSPRYKVAKRGQDVALRCDPISGHVSLFWYQQALGQGPEFLTYFQNEAQLDKSGLPSDRFFAERPEGSVSTLKIQRTQQEDSAVYLCASSLNSGQADSPLHFGNGTRLTVT.

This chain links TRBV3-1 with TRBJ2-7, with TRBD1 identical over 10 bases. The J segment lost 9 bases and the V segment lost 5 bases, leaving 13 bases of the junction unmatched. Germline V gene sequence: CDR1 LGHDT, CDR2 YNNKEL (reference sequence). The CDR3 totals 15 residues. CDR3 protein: CASSYNFDRGRGQYF. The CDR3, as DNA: TGTGCCAGCAGCTATAACTTCGACAGGGGGCGCGGGCAGTACTTC.

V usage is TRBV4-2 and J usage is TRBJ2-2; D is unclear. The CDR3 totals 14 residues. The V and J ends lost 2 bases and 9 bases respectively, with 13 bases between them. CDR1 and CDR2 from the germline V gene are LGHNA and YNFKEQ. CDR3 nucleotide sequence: TGTGCCAGCAGCCAACAAATAGCAGGCCGGGAGCTGTTTTTT. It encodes CASSQQIAGRELFF.